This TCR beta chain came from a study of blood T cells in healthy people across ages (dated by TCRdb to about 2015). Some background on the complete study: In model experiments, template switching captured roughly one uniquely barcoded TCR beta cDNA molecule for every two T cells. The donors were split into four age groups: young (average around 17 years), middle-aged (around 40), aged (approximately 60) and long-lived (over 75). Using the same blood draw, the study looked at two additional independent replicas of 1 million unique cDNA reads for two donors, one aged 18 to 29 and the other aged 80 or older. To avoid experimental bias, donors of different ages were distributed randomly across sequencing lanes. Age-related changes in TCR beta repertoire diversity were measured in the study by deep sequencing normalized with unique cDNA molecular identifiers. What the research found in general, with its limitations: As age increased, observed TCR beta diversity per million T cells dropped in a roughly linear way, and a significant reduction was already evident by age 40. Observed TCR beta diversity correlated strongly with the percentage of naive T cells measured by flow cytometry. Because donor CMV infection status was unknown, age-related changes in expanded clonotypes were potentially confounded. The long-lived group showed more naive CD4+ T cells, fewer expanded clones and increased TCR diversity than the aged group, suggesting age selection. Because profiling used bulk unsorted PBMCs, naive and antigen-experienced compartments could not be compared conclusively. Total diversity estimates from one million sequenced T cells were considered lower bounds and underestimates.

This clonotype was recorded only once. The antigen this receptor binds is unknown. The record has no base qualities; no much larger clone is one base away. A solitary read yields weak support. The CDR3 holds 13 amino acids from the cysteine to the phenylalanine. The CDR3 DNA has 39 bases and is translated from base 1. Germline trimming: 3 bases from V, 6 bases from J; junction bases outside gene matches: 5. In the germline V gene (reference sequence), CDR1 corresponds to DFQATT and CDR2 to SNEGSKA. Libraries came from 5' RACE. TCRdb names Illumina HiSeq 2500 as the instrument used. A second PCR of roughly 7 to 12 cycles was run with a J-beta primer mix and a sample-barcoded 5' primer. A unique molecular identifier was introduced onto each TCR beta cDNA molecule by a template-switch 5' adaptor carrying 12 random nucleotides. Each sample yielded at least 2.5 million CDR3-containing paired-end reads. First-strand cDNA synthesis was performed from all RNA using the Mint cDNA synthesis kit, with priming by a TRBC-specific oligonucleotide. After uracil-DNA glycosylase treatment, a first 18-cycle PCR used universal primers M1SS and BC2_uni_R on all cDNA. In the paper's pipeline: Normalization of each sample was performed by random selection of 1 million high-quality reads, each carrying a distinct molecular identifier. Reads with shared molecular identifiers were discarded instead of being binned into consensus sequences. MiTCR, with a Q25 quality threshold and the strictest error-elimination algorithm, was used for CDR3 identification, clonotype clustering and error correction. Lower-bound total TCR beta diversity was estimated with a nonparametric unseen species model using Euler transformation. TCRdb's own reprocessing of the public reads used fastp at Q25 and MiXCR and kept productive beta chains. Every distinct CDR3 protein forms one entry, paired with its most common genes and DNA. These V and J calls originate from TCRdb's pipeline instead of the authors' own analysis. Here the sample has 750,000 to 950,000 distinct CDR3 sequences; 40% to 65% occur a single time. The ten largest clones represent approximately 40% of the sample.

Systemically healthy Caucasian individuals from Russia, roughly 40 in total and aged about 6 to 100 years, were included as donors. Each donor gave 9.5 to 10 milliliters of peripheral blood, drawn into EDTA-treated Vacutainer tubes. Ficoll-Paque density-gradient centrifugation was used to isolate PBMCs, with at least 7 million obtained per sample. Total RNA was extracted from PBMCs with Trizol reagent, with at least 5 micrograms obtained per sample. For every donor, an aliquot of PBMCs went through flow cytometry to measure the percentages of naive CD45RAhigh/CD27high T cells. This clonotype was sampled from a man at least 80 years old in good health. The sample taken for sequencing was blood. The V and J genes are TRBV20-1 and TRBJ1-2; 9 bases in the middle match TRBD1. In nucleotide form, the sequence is TGCAGTGCTAGGGGGACAGGGACTAATGGCTACACCTTC. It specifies CSARGTGTNGYTF.